This is a list of T cell receptor beta chains from one sample in a study of brain T cells in children with intractable seizures. Profiling relied on immunoSEQ multiplex PCR, and the TCRdb table lists in-frame clones only, not all of them. This sample has fewer than 150,000 clones, with roughly 94% found just once. Sequencing used peripheral blood, obtained at surgery. Source of these receptors: a boy younger than two with hemimegalencephaly and intractable seizures. Each CDR3 is given with its conserved first and last residue. D genes are given only for firm matches. Clone size is given for some rows only: seen once, a few or many times, or a class if the clone is expanded.

clone_size: .
d_call: TRBD1
v_call: TRBV19
j_call: TRBJ2-5
cdr3_aa: CASSPGTGVETQYF
cdr3_nt: TGTGCCAGTAGCCCCGGGACAGGGGTAGAGACCCAGTACTTC

clone_size: .
d_call: .
v_call: TRBV21-1
j_call: TRBJ2-2
cdr3_aa: CANPSTANTGELFF
cdr3_nt: TGTGCCAACCCATCGACCGCGAACACCGGGGAGCTGTTTTTT

clone_size: few
d_call: TRBD1
v_call: TRBV6-4
j_call: TRBJ2-3
cdr3_aa: CASSATGGADTQYF
cdr3_nt: TGTGCCAGCAGTGCAACAGGGGGCGCAGATACGCAGTATTTT

clone_size: .
d_call: .
v_call: TRBV5-1
j_call: TRBJ2-3
cdr3_aa: CASSGRAASTDTQYF
cdr3_nt: TGCGCCAGCAGCGGGCGGGCCGCTAGCACAGATACGCAGTATTTT

clone_size: .
d_call: .
v_call: TRBV30
j_call: TRBJ2-1
cdr3_aa: CAWSVRLSHEQFF
cdr3_nt: TGTGCCTGGAGTGTACGGCTCTCCCATGAGCAGTTCTTC

clone_size: .
d_call: .
v_call: TRBV6-2/TRBV6-3
j_call: TRBJ1-1
cdr3_aa: CASSYSRAGAFF
cdr3_nt: TGTGCCAGCAGTTACTCGAGGGCCGGGGCTTTCTTT

clone_size: .
d_call: .
v_call: TRBV5-1
j_call: TRBJ2-1
cdr3_aa: CASSVLGEYNEQFF
cdr3_nt: TGCGCCAGCAGCGTGCTTGGGGAGTACAATGAGCAGTTCTTC

clone_size: .
d_call: TRBD2
v_call: TRBV27
j_call: TRBJ2-1
cdr3_aa: CASSFGGLAGVGEQFF
cdr3_nt: TGTGCCAGCAGTTTCGGCGGACTAGCGGGAGTAGGTGAGCAGTTCTTC

clone_size: once
d_call: .
v_call: TRBV15
j_call: TRBJ2-7
cdr3_aa: CATSRSGNPLYEQYF
cdr3_nt: TGTGCCACCAGCAGATCCGGGAACCCCCTCTACGAGCAGTACTTC

clone_size: .
d_call: .
v_call: TRBV28
j_call: TRBJ2-7
cdr3_aa: CASTPGGGRSYEQYF
cdr3_nt: TGTGCCAGCACTCCAGGGGGGGGGCGAAGCTACGAGCAGTACTTC

clone_size: .
d_call: .
v_call: TRBV28
j_call: TRBJ2-1
cdr3_aa: CASSLTLGDYNEQFF
cdr3_nt: TGTGCCAGCAGTTTAACGCTCGGGGACTACAATGAGCAGTTCTTC

clone_size: .
d_call: .
v_call: TRBV5-1
j_call: TRBJ2-1
cdr3_aa: CASAAINEQFF
cdr3_nt: TGCGCCAGTGCCGCTATCAATGAGCAGTTCTTC

clone_size: .
d_call: .
v_call: TRBV5-1
j_call: TRBJ1-1
cdr3_aa: CASRFGTKGTEAFF
cdr3_nt: TGCGCCAGCAGATTTGGGACCAAAGGCACTGAAGCTTTCTTT

clone_size: .
d_call: .
v_call: TRBV6-5
j_call: TRBJ1-2
cdr3_aa: CASSYNDYGYTF
cdr3_nt: TGTGCCAGCAGTTACAACGACTATGGCTACACCTTC

clone_size: .
d_call: .
v_call: TRBV11-3
j_call: TRBJ1-3
cdr3_aa: CASSLGSANSGNTIYF
cdr3_nt: TGTGCCAGCAGCTTAGGCTCAGCGAACTCTGGAAACACCATATATTTT

clone_size: .
d_call: .
v_call: TRBV27
j_call: TRBJ1-5
cdr3_aa: CASSTGRGIHYQPQHF
cdr3_nt: TGTGCCAGCAGTACCGGCCGGGGAATTCACTATCAGCCCCAGCATTTT

clone_size: .
d_call: .
v_call: TRBV29-1
j_call: TRBJ1-1
cdr3_aa: CSSFGAGSSAAFF
cdr3_nt: TGCAGCTCGTTCGGTGCGGGCTCTTCGGCAGCTTTCTTT

clone_size: .
d_call: .
v_call: TRBV14
j_call: TRBJ2-7
cdr3_aa: CASSQEGGRGHEQYF
cdr3_nt: TGTGCCAGCAGCCAAGAGGGGGGCAGGGGACACGAGCAGTACTTC

clone_size: .
d_call: TRBD2
v_call: TRBV9
j_call: TRBJ2-2
cdr3_aa: CASSVGLAGETGELFF
cdr3_nt: TGTGCCAGCAGCGTGGGACTAGCGGGAGAGACCGGGGAGCTGTTTTTT

clone_size: .
d_call: .
v_call: TRBV6-5
j_call: TRBJ2-1
cdr3_aa: CASSYLYDRRNEQFF
cdr3_nt: TGTGCCAGCAGTTACCTCTACGACAGGCGGAATGAGCAGTTCTTC

clone_size: once
d_call: .
v_call: TRBV11-2
j_call: TRBJ2-7
cdr3_aa: CASTFRRTHEQYF
cdr3_nt: TGTGCCAGCACCTTTCGCCGGACGCACGAGCAGTACTTC

clone_size: .
d_call: .
v_call: TRBV5-4
j_call: TRBJ2-7
cdr3_aa: CASSYGSYEQYF
cdr3_nt: TGTGCCAGCAGCTACGGATCGTACGAGCAGTACTTC

clone_size: .
d_call: TRBD2
v_call: TRBV18
j_call: TRBJ2-7
cdr3_aa: CASSLAGPSYEQYF
cdr3_nt: TGTGCCAGCTCACTAGCGGGTCCCTCCTACGAGCAGTACTTC

clone_size: once
d_call: .
v_call: TRBV3-1/TRBV3-2
j_call: TRBJ2-7
cdr3_aa: CASSQPLAGPYEQYF
cdr3_nt: TGTGCCAGCAGCCAACCGCTTGCTGGCCCGTACGAGCAGTACTTC

clone_size: .
d_call: .
v_call: TRBV3-1/TRBV3-2
j_call: TRBJ1-2
cdr3_aa: CASSQGSGGYTF
cdr3_nt: TGTGCCAGCAGCCAGGGAAGTGGAGGCTACACCTTC

clone_size: .
d_call: TRBD2
v_call: TRBV24-1
j_call: TRBJ2-2
cdr3_aa: CATSDWGTSGSTGELFF
cdr3_nt: TGTGCCACCAGTGATTGGGGGACTAGCGGGAGCACCGGGGAGCTGTTTTTT

clone_size: .
d_call: .
v_call: TRBV7-8
j_call: TRBJ2-5
cdr3_aa: CASRTGAGETQYF
cdr3_nt: TGTGCCAGCAGAACAGGCGCCGGGGAGACCCAGTACTTC

clone_size: .
d_call: .
v_call: TRBV5-4
j_call: TRBJ2-5
cdr3_aa: CASSLGGDIQETQYF
cdr3_nt: TGTGCCAGCAGCTTGGGGGGGGACATCCAAGAGACCCAGTACTTC

clone_size: .
d_call: .
v_call: TRBV10-2
j_call: TRBJ2-5
cdr3_aa: CASTLTKAAQETQYF
cdr3_nt: TGCGCCAGCACTCTGACTAAAGCGGCCCAAGAGACCCAGTACTTC

clone_size: .
d_call: .
v_call: TRBV6-6
j_call: TRBJ1-4
cdr3_aa: CASQDSRDEKLFF
cdr3_nt: TGTGCCAGCCAAGACAGCCGAGATGAAAAACTGTTTTTT

clone_size: .
d_call: .
v_call: TRBV2
j_call: TRBJ2-5
cdr3_aa: CASRATETQYF
cdr3_nt: TGTGCCAGCAGGGCGACAGAGACCCAGTACTTC